This passage covers 24 T cell receptor beta chains from one sample sequenced in a study of blood T cells in healthy people across ages. With a J-beta primer mix and a sample-barcoded 5' primer, a second PCR ran about 7 to 12 cycles. TCRdb used MiXCR to reprocess the 5' RACE reads, holding one entry per CDR3 protein. This table holds some 1.1 million distinct CDR3 sequences, 35% to 45% found once. Sequenced: blood. Receptors originate from a man between 18 and 29 years old in good health.

This chain joins TRBV12-3 or TRBV12-4 and TRBJ2-1; 11 bases match TRBD2. Germline trimming cut 3 bases from V and 11 bases from J; bases unmatched to any gene: 12. There are 16 residues in the CDR3. The CDR3 nucleotides read TGTGCCAGCAGTTTGATTGCCATCGGGACTAGCGGAAAGCAGTTCTTC. Translation gives CASSLIAIGTSGKQFF.

This clonotype came up a few times. The chain carries TRBV4-3 and TRBJ1-5, with TRBD1 matching 8 bases. The CDR3 totals 15 residues. V trimming: 1 base; J trimming: 4 bases; junction bases outside the gene matches: 3. The germline gives CDR1 LGHNA, CDR2 YSLEER. The CDR3 DNA sequence: TGCGCCAGCAGCCAAGGGACAGGGATTAATCAGCCCCAGCATTTT. Translated: CASSQGTGINQPQHF.

The gene calls are TRBV10-3 and TRBJ2-5; D possibly uses TRBD1 or TRBD2 (5 bases each). The V gene lost 0 bases and the J gene lost 1 base, with 12 bases spanning the gap. The V gene's germline CDR1 is ENHRY and CDR2 SYGVKD. The CDR3 sequence is 16 residues long. CDR3 bases: TGTGCCATCAGTGAGTCGAGGGATGGGGCCCAAGAGACCCAGTACTTC. Protein product: CAISESRDGAQETQYF.

V and J are TRBV27 and TRBJ2-5; D is unresolved. The V and J ends lost 6 bases and 11 bases respectively, with 19 bases between them. The CDR3 extends over 13 amino acids. Germline lookup yields CDR1 MNHEY and CDR2 SMNVEV (reference sequence). CDR3 sequence (DNA): TGTGCCAGCAGCCCTCCGATGTTGGATGAGCAGTACTTC. Translating gives CASSPPMLDEQYF.

In this sample, this clonotype turned up a few times. The chain employs TRBV3-1 and TRBJ2-1, with 11 nucleotides matching TRBD2. Germline assignment: CDR1 LGHDT and CDR2 YNNKEL (reference sequence). The CDR3 has 15 amino acids. Trimming took 2 bases from V and 9 from J; bases not matched to a gene: 6. The CDR3 DNA reads TGTGCCAGCAGCCAAAGTAGCGGGGGGGCCGGTGAGCAGTTCTTC. Translating it yields CASSQSSGGAGEQFF.

This clonotype was counted a single time. The rearrangement links TRBV28 to TRBJ1-1, with 7 bases fitting TRBD1. CDR3 length: 14 amino acids. V trimming: 7 bases; J trimming: 0 bases; junction bases outside the gene matches: 5. The germline V gene has CDR1 MDHEN and CDR2 SYDVKM. The CDR3 DNA sequence: TGTGCCAGCACCCTGGGACAGATGAACACTGAAGCTTTCTTT. Translation: CASTLGQMNTEAFF. Together with reference TRBV28 and TRBJ1-1, the CDR3 gives the full variable domain: DVKVTQSSRYLVKRTGEKVFLECVQDMDHENMFWYRQDPGLGLRLIYFSYDVKMKEKGDIPEGYSVSREKKERFSLILESASTNQTSMYLCASTLGQMNTEAFFGQGTRLTVV.

This clonotype was seen repeatedly, ten times or more. V usage is TRBV27 and J usage is TRBJ2-1; 9 bases map to TRBD1. The junction had 3 bases not matched to a gene; V was cut back by 1 base and J by 5 bases. Germline assignment: CDR1 MNHEY and CDR2 SMNVEV (reference sequence). The CDR3 runs to 15 residues. In DNA, the CDR3 is TGTGCCAGCAGTTTATGGGACAGGGTCAACAATGAGCAGTTCTTC. Encoded protein: CASSLWDRVNNEQFF.

The gene calls are TRBV20-1 and TRBJ2-6; D call uncertain. Trimming pared 3 bases from V and 1 base from J, leaving 7 bases between. This CDR3 contains 14 residues. Germline V gene lookup returns CDR1 DFQATT and CDR2 SNEGSKA (reference sequence). The CDR3 sequence is CSASVQSGANVLTF. In DNA form, the CDR3 reads TGCAGTGCTAGTGTACAGTCTGGGGCCAACGTCCTGACTTTC.

This chain uses TRBV20-1 with TRBJ2-1; D possibly corresponds to TRBD1 (5 bases). Trimming removed 3 bases at V and 1 base at J, with 10 bases between. Looked up from germline, CDR1 is DFQATT and CDR2 is SNEGSKA (reference sequence). The CDR3 has 14 residues. CDR3 residues: CSASYRSSYNEQFF. CDR3 sequence (DNA): TGCAGTGCTAGCTACAGGTCGTCCTACAATGAGCAGTTCTTC.

The sample holds many counts of this clonotype. The chain links TRBV7-9 to TRBJ2-1; D remains ambiguous. The germline V gene encodes CDR1 SEHNR and CDR2 FQNEAQ (reference sequence). V was shortened by 0 bases and J by 4 bases, with 7 bases between the two germline ends. This CDR3 has 14 amino acids. CDR3 bases: TGTGCCAGCAGCTTAGCGGACCTATACAATGAGCAGTTCTTC. Translating gives CASSLADLYNEQFF.

The rearrangement joins TRBV15 to TRBJ2-3; tentative D call: TRBD1 (5 bases). This CDR3 has 20 residues. Germline CDR1 LNHNV, CDR2 YYDKDF (reference sequence). V was shortened by 0 bases and J by 3 bases, with 25 bases between the two germline ends. The CDR3 bases are TGTGCCACCAGCAGAGATGGTTGGGGCGGCCTTCTCGTTGGAACAGATACGCAGTATTTT. Its translation: CATSRDGWGGLLVGTDTQYF.

The chain combines TRBV2 with TRBJ2-1, with 11 bases aligning to TRBD2. With 4 bases clipped from V and 9 bases from J, the junction kept 8 bases outside the gene matches. CDR3 length equals 15 residues. Germline CDR1 is SNHLY and CDR2 is FYNNEI. CDR3 in amino acids: CASSVIAGGIGEQFF. The CDR3 region has the DNA TGTGCCAGCAGTGTAATAGCGGGGGGGATTGGTGAGCAGTTCTTC.

The chain couples TRBV7-9 to TRBJ2-1; D might be TRBD1 (6 bases). V lost 1 base and J lost 6, with 10 bases in between. The CDR3 length is 14 residues. Germline V gene lookup returns CDR1 SEHNR and CDR2 FQNEAQ (reference sequence). The CDR3 nucleotides read TGTGCCAGCAGCTTAGTCAGGGGTGGCAATGAGCAGTTCTTC. It encodes CASSLVRGGNEQFF.

The rearrangement uses TRBV6-2 or TRBV6-3 and TRBJ2-5; D could derive from TRBD1 or TRBD2 (5 bases each). The ends were cut back, 4 bases at V and 11 bases at J, with 29 bases in the middle. The germline CDR1 and CDR2 sequences are MNHEY and SVGEGT. This CDR3 contains 17 residues. Written as DNA, the CDR3 is TGTGCCAGCAGTTGGGGACCAGCGGTCGCGTCCGGGAATGTGCAGTACTTC. Protein sequence: CASSWGPAVASGNVQYF.

This clonotype showed up just a few times. The genes are TRBV12-3 or TRBV12-4 and TRBJ2-1; 7 bases align to TRBD2. The CDR3 is 15 amino acids. V was pared by 5 bases and J by 3 bases, with 7 bases of the junction left unmatched. The CDR3 nucleotides read TGTGCCAGCAGTCCCGCTAGCGGTAGCTACAATGAGCAGTTCTTC. Encoded protein: CASSPASGSYNEQFF.

This clonotype was seen more than once but under ten times. V is TRBV6-2 or TRBV6-3 and J is TRBJ1-3; a possible D gene is TRBD1 (5 bases). Germline V CDR1 and CDR2: MNHEY, SVGEGT. CDR3 size: 14 residues. The ends were cut back, 5 bases at V and 8 bases at J, with 16 bases in the middle. CDR3 amino acids: CASSPWSGTDTIYF. The CDR3 nucleotides are TGTGCCAGCAGTCCGTGGTCCGGGACGGACACCATATATTTT.

This clonotype was observed a handful of times. The chain recombines TRBV20-1 with TRBJ2-1; D perhaps matches TRBD2 (6 bases). The CDR3 runs to 15 residues. V was pared by 1 base and J by 5 bases, with 15 bases between. Germline CDR1 and CDR2: DFQATT and SNEGSKA (reference sequence). The CDR3 nucleotides read TGCAGTGCTAGAGCGGCTAGCGTCTTGGACAATGAGCAGTTCTTC. Translating gives CSARAASVLDNEQFF.

The V and J genes are TRBV27 and TRBJ2-5; TRBD1 is a possible D gene (5 bases). CDR3 length: 16 residues. Germline CDR1 is MNHEY and CDR2 is SMNVEV (reference sequence). The germline V and J ends were trimmed by 4 bases and 11 bases, with 26 bases remaining between them. This CDR3 reads CASSSVQGMVPSRQYF. As DNA, the CDR3 is TGTGCCAGCAGTTCAGTCCAGGGAATGGTCCCCTCCCGACAGTACTTC.

On this clonotype itself: A much larger clonotype is one base distant, so this may be a read error. The gene calls are TRBV20-1 and TRBJ2-1; 7 bases line up with TRBD1. The length of the CDR3 is 15 residues. Germline V CDR1 and CDR2: DFQATT, SNEGSKA (reference sequence). CDR3 DNA: TGCAGTGCTAGAGCCTACCGGACAGGTCTCAATGAGCAGGTCTTC. Encoded protein: CSARAYRTGLNEQVF.

In regard to this clonotype: A much larger clone lies one base from this, so it may be a read error. The CDR3 loop reads CASSPRDFSYNEQYF. CDR3 nucleotides: TGTGCCAGCAGCCCCAGAGATTTTTCCTACAATGAGCAGTACTTC. The genes are TRBV9 and TRBJ2-1; D remains unclear. The DNA end is a closer match to TRBJ2-7, so the J assignment may be wrong. The germline V gene encodes CDR1 SGDLS and CDR2 YYNGEE. The CDR3 spans 15 residues.

V is TRBV7-2 and J is TRBJ2-5; 9 bases line up with TRBD2. From germline, CDR1 is SGHTA and CDR2 FQGNSA. V was clipped by 0 bases and J by 3 bases; unmatched bases: 8. CDR3 length: 17 residues. CDR3 bases: TGTGCCAGCAGCTTAGCATCGGGCGGGGGGGAAAAAGAGACCCAGTACTTC. Its translation is CASSLASGGGEKETQYF.

This clonotype has just a few counts. The chain couples TRBV2 to TRBJ2-3; no clear D gene. Trimming shortened V by 5 bases and J by 1 base, and 13 bases separated the two germline ends. CDR3 length equals 15 residues. Germline CDR1 and CDR2: SNHLY and FYNNEI. The DNA of the CDR3 is TGTGCCAGCAGTCCCCATGGGAAGGGCACAGATACGCAGTATTTT. The encoded protein is CASSPHGKGTDTQYF. The full variable domain, rest sourced from reference TRBV2 and TRBJ2-3, is EPEVTQTPSHQVTQMGQEVILRCVPISNHLYFYWYRQILGQKVEFLVSFYNNEISEKSEIFDDQFSVERPDGSNFTLKIRSTKLEDSAMYFCASSPHGKGTDTQYFGPGTRLTVL.

This clonotype has just a few counts. V gene TRBV20-1 combines with J gene TRBJ2-7; no reliable D call. Germline V gene lookup returns CDR1 DFQATT and CDR2 SNEGSKA (reference sequence). The CDR3 spans 12 residues. Trimming removed 7 bases from V and 2 bases from J, with 12 bases in between. This chain's CDR3 is CSVLGVTYEQYF. CDR3 bases: TGCAGTGTTCTAGGAGTAACCTACGAGCAGTACTTC.

The chain carries TRBV12-3 or TRBV12-4 and TRBJ2-1, with 9 bases fitting TRBD2. This CDR3 has 15 residues. V was pared by 7 bases and J by 11 bases, with 15 bases of the junction left unmatched. CDR3 DNA: TGTGCCAGCACCGAGAGTGTGCTAGCGGGGAATAAGCAGTTCTTC. Its translation is CASTESVLAGNKQFF.